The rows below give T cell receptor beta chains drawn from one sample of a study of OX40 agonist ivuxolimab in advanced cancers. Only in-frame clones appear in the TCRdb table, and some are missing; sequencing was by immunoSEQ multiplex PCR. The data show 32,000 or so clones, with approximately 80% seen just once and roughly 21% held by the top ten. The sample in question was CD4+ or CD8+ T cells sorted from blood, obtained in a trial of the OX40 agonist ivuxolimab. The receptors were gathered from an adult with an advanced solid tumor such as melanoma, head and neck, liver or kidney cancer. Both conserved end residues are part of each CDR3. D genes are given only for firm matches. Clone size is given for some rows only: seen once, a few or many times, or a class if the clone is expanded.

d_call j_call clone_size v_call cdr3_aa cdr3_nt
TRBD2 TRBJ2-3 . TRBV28 CASSYGTSGTDTQYF TGTGCCAGCAGTTACGGGACTAGCGGCACAGATACGCAGTATTTT
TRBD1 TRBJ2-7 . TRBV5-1 CASSHDRDVYEQYF TGCGCCAGCAGCCACGACAGGGACGTATACGAGCAGTACTTC
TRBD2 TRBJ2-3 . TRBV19 CASSIGGDTKYTQYF TGTGCCAGTAGTATCGGGGGGGACACCAAATATACGCAGTATTTT
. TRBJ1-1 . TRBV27 CASSSQGRLTEAFF TGTGCCAGCAGTTCCCAGGGACGCCTCACTGAAGCTTTCTTT
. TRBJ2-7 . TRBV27 CASRLTGNRFAYEQYF TGTGCCAGCAGGCTGACAGGTAACCGATTCGCCTACGAGCAGTACTTC
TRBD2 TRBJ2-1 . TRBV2 CASVWNGLAGEQFF TGTGCCAGCGTTTGGAACGGACTAGCGGGAGAGCAGTTCTTC
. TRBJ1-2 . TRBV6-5 CASSSNYGYTF TGTGCCAGCAGCTCCAATTATGGCTACACCTTC
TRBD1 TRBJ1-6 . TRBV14 CASSGRTGGTTYNSPLHF TGTGCCAGCAGCGGACGGACAGGGGGGACTACCTATAATTCACCCCTCCACTTT
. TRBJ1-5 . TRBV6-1 CASRVTGRGPQHF TGTGCCAGCAGGGTGACAGGTCGGGGGCCCCAGCATTTT
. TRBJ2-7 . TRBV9 CASSVGSGIYEQYF TGTGCCAGCAGCGTAGGGTCGGGAATCTACGAGCAGTACTTC
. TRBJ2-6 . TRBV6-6 CASSYGTGANVLTF TGTGCCAGCAGTTACGGCACGGGGGCCAACGTCCTGACTTTC
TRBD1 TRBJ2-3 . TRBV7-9 CASSPRRQGWVDTQYF TGTGCCAGCAGCCCCAGGCGACAGGGATGGGTAGATACGCAGTATTTT
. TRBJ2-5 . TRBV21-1 CASSIPRETQYF TGTGCCAGCAGCATCCCCCGGGAGACCCAGTACTTC
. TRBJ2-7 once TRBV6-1 CASSVRGIYEQYF TGTGCCAGCAGTGTCAGGGGCATTTACGAGCAGTACTTC
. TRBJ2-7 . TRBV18 CASSPGDTTGTYEQYF TGTGCCAGCTCACCTGGGGACACGACGGGCACCTACGAGCAGTACTTC
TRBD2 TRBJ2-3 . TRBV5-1 CASSVLAGESDTQYF TGCGCCAGCAGCGTACTAGCGGGAGAATCAGATACGCAGTATTTT
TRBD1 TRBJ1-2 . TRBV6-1 CASSSGGGYTF TGTGCCAGCAGCTCAGGGGGTGGCTACACCTTC
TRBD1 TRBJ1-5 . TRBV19 CATLEGSSQGGVQPQHF TGTGCCACCCTGGAGGGGAGCAGCCAGGGGGGGGTTCAGCCCCAGCATTTT
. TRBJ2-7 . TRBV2 CASSGTAYSYEQYF TGTGCCAGCAGTGGGACAGCTTACTCCTACGAGCAGTACTTC
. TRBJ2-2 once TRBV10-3 CAISDKLVSNTGELFF TGTGCCATCAGTGATAAGTTAGTTAGTAACACCGGGGAGCTGTTTTTT
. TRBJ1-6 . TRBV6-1 CASSDDRNPAFSPLHF TGTGCCAGCAGTGATGACAGGAACCCCGCATTCTCACCCCTCCACTTT
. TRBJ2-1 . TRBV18 CASSHGPYNEQFF TGTGCCAGCTCCCACGGACCCTACAATGAGCAGTTCTTC